This T cell receptor (beta chain) appears in the sequencing data of a study of blood T cell repertoires in COVID-19. In germline, CDR1 is MNHNY, CDR2 SVGAGI (reference sequence). V trimming: 10 bases; J trimming: 2 bases; junction bases outside the gene matches: 10. The CDR3 is 14 residues long. Original handling: From reference gene primer amplification, estimates of nucleated cell counts were derived. Data came from immunoSEQ multiplex PCR; TCRdb stores just in-frame clones and leaves some out. The DNA gave D and trimming, while V, J and clone size come from that table. The data contain 100,000 or so clones, about four fifths of them seen just once; the ten biggest clones take up around 17%.

The rearrangement links TRBV6-6 to TRBJ2-7; 8 positions match TRBD2. Sequencing input: peripheral blood. The sequence came from a human donor in a cohort sampled during active COVID-19. In DNA form, the CDR3 reads TGTGCCATCGGGCAGGGCGGGGGGCCCTACGAGCAGTACTTC. It specifies CAIGQGGGPYEQYF.